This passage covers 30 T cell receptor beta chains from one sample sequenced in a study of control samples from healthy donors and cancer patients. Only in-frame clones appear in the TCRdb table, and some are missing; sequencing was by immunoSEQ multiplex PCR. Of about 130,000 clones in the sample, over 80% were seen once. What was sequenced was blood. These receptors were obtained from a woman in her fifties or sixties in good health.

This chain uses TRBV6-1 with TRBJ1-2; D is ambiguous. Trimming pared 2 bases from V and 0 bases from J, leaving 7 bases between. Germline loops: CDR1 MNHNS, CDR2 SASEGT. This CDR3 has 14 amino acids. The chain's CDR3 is CASSETYSNYGYTF. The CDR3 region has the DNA TGTGCCAGCAGTGAAACCTACTCTAACTATGGCTACACCTTC.

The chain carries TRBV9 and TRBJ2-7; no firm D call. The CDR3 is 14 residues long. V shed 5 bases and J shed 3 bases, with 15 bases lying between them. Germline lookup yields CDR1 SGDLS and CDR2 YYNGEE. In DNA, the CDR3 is TGTGCCAGCAGGCCGAGGCTCCGCGTCTACGAGCAGTACTTC. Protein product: CASRPRLRVYEQYF.

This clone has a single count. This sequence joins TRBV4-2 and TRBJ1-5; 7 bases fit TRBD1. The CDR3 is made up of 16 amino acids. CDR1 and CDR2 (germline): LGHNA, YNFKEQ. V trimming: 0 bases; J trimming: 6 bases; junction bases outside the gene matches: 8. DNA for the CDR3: TGTGCCAGCAGCCAAGATCTACAGGGGATGAGTCAGCCCCAGCATTTT. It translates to CASSQDLQGMSQPQHF.

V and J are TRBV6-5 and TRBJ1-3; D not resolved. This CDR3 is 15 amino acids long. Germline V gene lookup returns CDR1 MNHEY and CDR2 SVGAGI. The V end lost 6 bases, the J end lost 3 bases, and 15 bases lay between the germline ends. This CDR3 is CASSRAGLDGNTIYF. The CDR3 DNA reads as TGTGCCAGCAGCCGAGCGGGATTAGATGGAAACACCATATATTTT.

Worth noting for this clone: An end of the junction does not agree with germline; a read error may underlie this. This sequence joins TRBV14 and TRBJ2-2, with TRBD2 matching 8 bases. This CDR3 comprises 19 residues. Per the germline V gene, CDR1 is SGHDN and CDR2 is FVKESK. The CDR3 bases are TGTGTCAGCACCAAAAGCCGGGAGGGCCAACCCTGGGACACCGGGGAGCTGTTTTTT. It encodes CVSTKSREGQPWDTGELFF.

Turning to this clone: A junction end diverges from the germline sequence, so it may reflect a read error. The CDR3 DNA sequence: TGTGCCAGCACCTTGGAGGGGACCTACGGCTACACCTTC. As protein: CASTLEGTYGYTF. This chain connects TRBV5-4 to TRBJ1-2; tentatively, D is TRBD1 (5 bases). CDR3 length: 13 amino acids. The germline CDR1 and CDR2 sequences are SGHNT and YYREEE (reference sequence).

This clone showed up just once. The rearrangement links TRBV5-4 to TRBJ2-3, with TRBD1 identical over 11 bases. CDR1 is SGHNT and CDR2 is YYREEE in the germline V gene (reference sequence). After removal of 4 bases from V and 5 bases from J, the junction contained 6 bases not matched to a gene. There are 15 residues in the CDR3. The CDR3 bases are TGTGCCAGCAGCGGGGGACAGGGGGTGGAAGATACGCAGTATTTT. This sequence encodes CASSGGQGVEDTQYF.

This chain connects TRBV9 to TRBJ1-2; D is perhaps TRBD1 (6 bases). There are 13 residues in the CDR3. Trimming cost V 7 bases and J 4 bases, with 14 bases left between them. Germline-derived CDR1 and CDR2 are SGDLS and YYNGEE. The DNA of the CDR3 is TGTGCCAGCTCCCCAGGACAGCTCTATGGCTACACCTTC. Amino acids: CASSPGQLYGYTF.

The CDR3 coding sequence is TGTGCCACCAAACCACAGGGGAGGAACACTGAAGCTTTCTTT. Amino acids: CATKPQGRNTEAFF. The rearrangement links TRBV27 to TRBJ1-1; 7 positions match TRBD1. With 10 bases clipped from V and 1 base from J, the junction kept 9 bases outside the gene matches. The CDR3 sequence is 14 residues long. The germline V gene has CDR1 MNHEY and CDR2 SMNVEV (reference sequence).

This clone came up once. The CDR3 bases are TGTGCCAGCAGTGAAGAAAGGGGGCGCACCTATGGCTACACCTTC. The encoded protein is CASSEERGRTYGYTF. The chain uses TRBV6-1 and TRBJ1-2; 7 bases map to TRBD1. The CDR3 spans 15 residues. Germline V gene data show CDR1 as MNHNS and CDR2 as SASEGT. V was clipped by 1 base and J by 4 bases; unmatched bases: 6.

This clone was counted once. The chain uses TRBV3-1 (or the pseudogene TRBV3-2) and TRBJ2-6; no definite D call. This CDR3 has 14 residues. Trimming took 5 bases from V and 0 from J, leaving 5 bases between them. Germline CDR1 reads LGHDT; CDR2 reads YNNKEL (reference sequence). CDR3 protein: CASSSYSGANVLTF. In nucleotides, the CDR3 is TGTGCCAGCAGCTCGTACTCTGGGGCCAACGTCCTGACTTTC.

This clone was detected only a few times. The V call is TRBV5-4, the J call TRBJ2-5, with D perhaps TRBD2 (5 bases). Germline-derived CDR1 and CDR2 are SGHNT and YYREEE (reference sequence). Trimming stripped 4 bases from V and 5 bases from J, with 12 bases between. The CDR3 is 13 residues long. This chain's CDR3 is CASSPRGRETQYF. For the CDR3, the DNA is TGTGCCAGCAGCCCCCGGGGAAGGGAGACCCAGTACTTC.

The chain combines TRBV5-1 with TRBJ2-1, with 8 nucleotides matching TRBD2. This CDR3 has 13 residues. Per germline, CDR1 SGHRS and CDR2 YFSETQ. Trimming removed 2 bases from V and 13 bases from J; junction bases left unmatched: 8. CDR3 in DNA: TGCGCCAGCAGCTTAGGAAGCGGGAGACCACAGTTCTTC. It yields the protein CASSLGSGRPQFF.

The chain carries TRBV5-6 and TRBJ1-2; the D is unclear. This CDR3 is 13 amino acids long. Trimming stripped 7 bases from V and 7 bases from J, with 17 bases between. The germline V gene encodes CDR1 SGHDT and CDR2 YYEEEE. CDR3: CASGPWAKGGYTF. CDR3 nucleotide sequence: TGTGCCAGCGGGCCCTGGGCAAAAGGTGGCTACACCTTC.

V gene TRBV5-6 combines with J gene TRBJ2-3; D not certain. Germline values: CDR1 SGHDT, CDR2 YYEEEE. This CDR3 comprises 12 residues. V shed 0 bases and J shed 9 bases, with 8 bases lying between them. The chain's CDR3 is CASSLEEATQYF. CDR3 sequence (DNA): TGTGCCAGCAGCTTGGAGGAAGCCACGCAGTATTTT.

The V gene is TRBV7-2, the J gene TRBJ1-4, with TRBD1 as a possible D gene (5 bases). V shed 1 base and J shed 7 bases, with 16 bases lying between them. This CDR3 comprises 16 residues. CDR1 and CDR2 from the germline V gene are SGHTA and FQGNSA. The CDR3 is CASSLGFWQGGEKLFF. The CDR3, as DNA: TGTGCCAGCAGCTTAGGTTTTTGGCAGGGTGGTGAAAAACTGTTTTTT.

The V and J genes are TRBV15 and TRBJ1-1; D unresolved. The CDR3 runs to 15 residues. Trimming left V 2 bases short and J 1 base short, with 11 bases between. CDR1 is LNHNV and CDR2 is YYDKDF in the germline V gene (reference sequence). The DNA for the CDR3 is TGTGCCACCAGCAGACAACCGCAGGCGAACACTGAAGCTTTCTTT. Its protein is CATSRQPQANTEAFF.

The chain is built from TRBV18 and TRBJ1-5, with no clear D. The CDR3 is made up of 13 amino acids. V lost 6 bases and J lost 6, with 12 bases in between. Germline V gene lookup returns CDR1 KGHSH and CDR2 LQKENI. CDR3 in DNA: TGTGCCAGCTCCCTAAGCCGGAGTCAGCCCCAGCATTTT. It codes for CASSLSRSQPQHF.

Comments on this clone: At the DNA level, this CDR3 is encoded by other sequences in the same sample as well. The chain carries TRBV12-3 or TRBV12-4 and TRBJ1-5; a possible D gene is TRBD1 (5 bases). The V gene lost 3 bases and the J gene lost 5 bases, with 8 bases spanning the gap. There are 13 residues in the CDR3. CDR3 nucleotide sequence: TGTGCCAGCAGTTTTGGCAGGGATCAGCCCCAGCATTTT. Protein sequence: CASSFGRDQPQHF.

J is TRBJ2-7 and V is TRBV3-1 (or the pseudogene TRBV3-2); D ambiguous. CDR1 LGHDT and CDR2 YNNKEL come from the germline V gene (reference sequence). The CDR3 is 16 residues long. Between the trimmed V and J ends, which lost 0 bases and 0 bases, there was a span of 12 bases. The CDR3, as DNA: TGTGCCAGCAGCCAAGATCGGGCAGTTAGCTCCTACGAGCAGTACTTC. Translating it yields CASSQDRAVSSYEQYF.

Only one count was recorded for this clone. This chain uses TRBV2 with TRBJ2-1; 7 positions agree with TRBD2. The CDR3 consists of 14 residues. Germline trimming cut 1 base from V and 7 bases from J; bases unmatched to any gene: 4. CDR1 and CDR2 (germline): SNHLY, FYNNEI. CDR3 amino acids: CASSEGTRRNEQFF. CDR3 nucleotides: TGTGCCAGCAGTGAAGGGACTAGAAGGAATGAGCAGTTCTTC. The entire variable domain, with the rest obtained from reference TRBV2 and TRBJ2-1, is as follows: EPEVTQTPSHQVTQMGQEVILRCVPISNHLYFYWYRQILGQKVEFLVSFYNNEISEKSEIFDDQFSVERPDGSNFTLKIRSTKLEDSAMYFCASSEGTRRNEQFFGPGTRLTVL.

Here the CDR3 DNA reads TGTGCCTGGAGTGTACTGCAGGGAACAGATACGCAGTATTTT. Encoded protein: CAWSVLQGTDTQYF. The chain employs TRBV30 and TRBJ2-3; D might be TRBD1 (5 bases). The CDR3 loop spans 14 amino acids. Germline V gene data show CDR1 as GTSNPN and CDR2 as SVGIG (reference sequence). V was pared by 0 bases and J by 3 bases, with 10 bases between.

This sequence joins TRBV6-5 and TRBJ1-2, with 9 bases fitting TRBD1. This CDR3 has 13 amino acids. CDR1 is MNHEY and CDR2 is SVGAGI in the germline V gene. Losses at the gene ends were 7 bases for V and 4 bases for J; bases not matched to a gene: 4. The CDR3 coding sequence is TGTGCCAGCAAAGGGACAGGGATCTATGGCTACACCTTC. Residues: CASKGTGIYGYTF.

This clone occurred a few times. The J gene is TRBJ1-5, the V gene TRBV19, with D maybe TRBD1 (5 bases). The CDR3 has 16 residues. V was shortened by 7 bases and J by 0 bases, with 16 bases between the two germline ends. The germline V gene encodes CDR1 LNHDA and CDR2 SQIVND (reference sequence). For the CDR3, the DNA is TGTGCCAGTACCCCCGTGGGGGGATATAGCAATCAGCCCCAGCATTTT. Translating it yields CASTPVGGYSNQPQHF.

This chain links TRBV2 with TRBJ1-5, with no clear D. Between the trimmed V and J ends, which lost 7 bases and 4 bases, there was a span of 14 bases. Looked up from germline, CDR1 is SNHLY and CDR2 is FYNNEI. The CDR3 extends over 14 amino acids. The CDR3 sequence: CASNHGAGNQPQHF. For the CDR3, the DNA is TGTGCCAGCAACCACGGCGCGGGGAATCAGCCCCAGCATTTT.

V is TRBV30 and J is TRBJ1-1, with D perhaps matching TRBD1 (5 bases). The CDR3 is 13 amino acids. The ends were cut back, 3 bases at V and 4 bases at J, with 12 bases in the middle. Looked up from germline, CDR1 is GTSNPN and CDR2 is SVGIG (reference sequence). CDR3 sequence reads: CAWSPQGGTEAFF. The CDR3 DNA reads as TGTGCCTGGAGCCCCCAGGGTGGCACTGAAGCTTTCTTT. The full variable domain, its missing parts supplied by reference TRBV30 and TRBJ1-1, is SQTIHQWPATLVQPVGSPLSLECTVEGTSNPNLYWYRQAAGRGLQLLFYSVGIGQISSEVPQNLSASRPQDRQFILSSKKLLLSDSGFYLCAWSPQGGTEAFFGQGTRLTVV.

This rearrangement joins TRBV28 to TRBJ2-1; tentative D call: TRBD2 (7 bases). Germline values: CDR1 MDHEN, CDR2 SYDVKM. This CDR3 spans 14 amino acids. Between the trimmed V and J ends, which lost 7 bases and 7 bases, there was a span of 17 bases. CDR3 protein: CASTLRGGGNEQFF. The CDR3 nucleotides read TGTGCCAGCACTCTCAGGGGAGGGGGTAATGAGCAGTTCTTC.

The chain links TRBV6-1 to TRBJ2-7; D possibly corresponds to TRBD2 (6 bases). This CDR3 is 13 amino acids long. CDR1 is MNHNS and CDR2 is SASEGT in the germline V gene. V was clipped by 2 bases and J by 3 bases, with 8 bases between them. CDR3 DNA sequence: TGTGCCAGCAGTGAAAGACTAGTCTACGAGCAGTACTTC. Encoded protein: CASSERLVYEQYF.

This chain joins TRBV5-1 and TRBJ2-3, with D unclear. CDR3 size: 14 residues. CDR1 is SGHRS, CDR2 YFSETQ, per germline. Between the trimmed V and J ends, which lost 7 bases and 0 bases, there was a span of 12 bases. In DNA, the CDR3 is TGCGCCAGCGGTCCGAGACATAGCACAGATACGCAGTATTTT. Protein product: CASGPRHSTDTQYF.

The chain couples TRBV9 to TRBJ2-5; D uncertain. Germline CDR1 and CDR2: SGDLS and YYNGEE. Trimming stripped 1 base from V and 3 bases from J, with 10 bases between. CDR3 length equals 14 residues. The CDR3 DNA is TGTGCCAGCAGCGTATCCGTTAGGGAAGAGACCCAGTACTTC. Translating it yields CASSVSVREETQYF.